The clone carrying this T cell receptor (beta chain) came up once. The sample belongs to a study of naive and memory T cell subsets. The SP2 primer and nested alpha and beta constant region primers amplified ligated cDNA in four rounds. Alpha and beta constant region primers primed reverse transcription for blood and skin samples. MiXCR was run by TCRdb on the 5' RACE reads, yielding one entry per CDR3 protein. The table lists roughly 56,000 distinct CDR3 sequences, more than 7% of them singletons. This CDR3 region has 15 residues. The ends were cut back, 3 bases at V and 5 bases at J, with 14 bases in the middle. A UMI-containing oligonucleotide was joined by 3' ligation to the TCR cDNA template.

This sequence originates from a male donor in good health. This chain joins TRBV12-3 or TRBV12-4 and TRBJ2-1; D is tentatively TRBD1 or TRBD2 (7 bases each). CDR3 bases: TGTGCCAGCAGTTTCAGGGGGGGATATAACAATGAGCAGTTCTTC. Protein sequence: CASSFRGGYNNEQFF.